Listed here are 20 T cell receptor beta chains from one sample, sequenced in a study of tumor-infiltrating lymphocytes in primary liver carcinoma. With a constant-region primer, TCR beta cDNA was made from 450 to 650 ng of total RNA. Employing slightly modified ARM-PCR, three nested multiplex PCR rounds were run, and these gave rise to the TCR beta libraries. Investigators reported that the first two PCR rounds, at 10 cycles each, used TRBV1-TRBV30 forward primers with a C-beta reverse primer. TCRdb reprocessed the multiplex PCR reads with MiXCR, giving one entry per CDR3 protein. The repertoire includes roughly 100,000 distinct CDR3 sequences, 69% of them detected once, and roughly 10% sits in the top ten. RNA and DNA were co-extracted from roughly 20-30 mg of unsorted bulk tissue. Specimen: liver tumor tissue from sampling region 5. Stated subset: tumor region T5, tumor centre. The receptors derive from a woman in her sixties with primary liver carcinoma and hepatitis B virus infection.

In this sample, this clonotype turned up many times. The chain carries TRBV6-4 and TRBJ2-1; 9 bases match TRBD2. Germline CDR1 and CDR2: MRHNA and SNTAGT. The CDR3 spans 15 residues. With 2 bases clipped from V and 6 bases from J, the junction kept 5 bases outside the gene matches. CDR3 loop: CASSDIAGVPNEQFF. The CDR3 DNA follows: TGTGCCAGCAGTGACATAGCGGGAGTGCCCAATGAGCAGTTCTTC.

This clonotype was counted at least ten times. The rearrangement links TRBV5-5 to TRBJ2-7; D may be TRBD1 (6 bases). In germline, CDR1 is SGHKS, CDR2 YYEKEE (reference sequence). The CDR3 consists of 14 residues. V lost 1 base and J lost 2, with 10 bases in between. The CDR3 protein is CASSLYRTAYEQYF. The CDR3 region has the DNA TGTGCCAGCAGCTTGTATCGGACAGCCTACGAGCAGTACTTC.

Notes on this clonotype: The missing conserved phenylalanine or tryptophan at the end of this CDR3 makes a read error likely. The chain joins TRBV28 to TRBJ2-2, with a tentative D call TRBD1 (5 bases). V was cut by 2 bases and J by 1 base, with 23 bases left in between. Germline values: CDR1 MDHEN, CDR2 SYDVKM. The CDR3 length is 20 residues. In DNA, the CDR3 is TGTGCCAGCAGTTTAAGAAGGGTGCGGCGGACGGACATGAACACCGGGGAGCTGTTTATT. Its translation is CASSLRRVRRTDMNTGELFI.

Regarding this clonotype: One end of the junction does not line up with germline, which may come from a read error. This chain links TRBV10-2 with TRBJ1-1; 9 nucleotides line up with TRBD1. This CDR3 is 13 amino acids long. Germline CDR1 WSHSY, CDR2 SAAADI. Here the CDR3 reads CTSSTTGGTETFF. CDR3 coding DNA: TGCACCAGCAGTACCACAGGGGGCACTGAAACTTTCTTT.

This clonotype has at least ten counts. The rearrangement links TRBV10-2 to TRBJ2-5, with D hard to call. Per germline, CDR1 WSHSY and CDR2 SAAADI. V gave up 3 bases and J gave up 1 base, with 3 bases separating them. This CDR3 has 12 amino acids. CDR3 region: CASSEIQETQYF. Written as DNA, the CDR3 is TGCGCCAGCAGTGAAATCCAAGAGACCCAGTACTTC.

As to this clonotype: Given a much more abundant clone one base away, this may be a read error. This chain uses TRBV12-5 with TRBJ2-5, with a tentative D call TRBD2 (6 bases). CDR1 and CDR2 (germline): LGHNT, FRNRAP. V was trimmed by 7 bases and J by 5 bases, leaving 14 bases between them. This CDR3 has 13 amino acids. As DNA, the CDR3 is TGTGCTAGTGATTTCGACGCGGGGGAGACCCAGTACTTC. Translation gives CASDFDAGETQYF.

Notes on this clonotype: A much larger clone lies a single base off, so this may be a read error. The rearrangement uses TRBV7-9 and TRBJ2-1; 7 nucleotides match TRBD1. The germline V gene has CDR1 SEHNR and CDR2 FQNEAQ (reference sequence). The CDR3 spans 15 residues. The CDR3 DNA reads TGTCCCAGCAGCTTACAGGGGACACAGTACAATGAGCAGTTCTTC. Translation: CPSSLQGTQYNEQFF.

The V and J genes are TRBV7-8 and TRBJ1-5, with D possibly TRBD1 on 6 matching bases. V was trimmed by 5 bases and J by 2 bases, leaving 16 bases between them. The CDR3 runs to 16 residues. The V gene's germline CDR1 is SGHVS and CDR2 FQNEAQ. CDR3: CASSPCEGVRNQPQHF. CDR3 DNA sequence: TGTGCCAGCAGCCCCTGTGAGGGGGTGCGCAATCAGCCCCAGCATTTT.

At least ten counts were recorded for this clonotype. The chain links TRBV29-1 to TRBJ2-1, with TRBD2 matching 8 bases. V shed 4 bases, J shed 15 bases, and the junction held 11 bases outside the gene matches. The CDR3 has 12 residues. Looked up from germline, CDR1 is SQVTM and CDR2 is ANQGSEA. The CDR3 DNA reads as TGCAGCGTTGTACTAGCGGACCTACAGTGGTTCTTC. It yields the protein CSVVLADLQWFF.

The table lists this clonotype with a few counts. Likely a read error: the CDR3 ends without its conserved phenylalanine or tryptophan. Because the CDR3's place on the DNA is in doubt, the DNA is left out and the CDR3 is given as listed by TCRdb. V gene TRBV11-2 combines with J gene TRBJ2-3; TRBD2, the table's D call, lacks a check against the DNA. The length of the CDR3 is 13 amino acids, counting both ends. The germline V gene has CDR1 SGHAT and CDR2 FQNNGV. The CDR3 sequence: CASSSGQAGGRYL.

This sequence joins TRBV6-6 and TRBJ2-7; unclear D gene. The CDR3 has 15 amino acids. CDR1 and CDR2 from the germline V gene are MNHNY and SVGAGI (reference sequence). Trimming shortened V by 0 bases and J by 3 bases, and 12 bases separated the two germline ends. CDR3 bases: TGTGCCAGCAGTTACTCAGGGATAGGGTACTACGAGCAGTACTTC. It encodes CASSYSGIGYYEQYF.

The J gene is TRBJ2-2, the V gene TRBV11-2, with D unresolved. V lost 11 bases, J lost 6 bases, and 16 bases lay in between. This CDR3 has 13 residues. Germline values: CDR1 SGHAT, CDR2 FQNNGV. The DNA for the CDR3 is TGTGCCTGTAGCTTGGAGCCAGCCGGGGAGCTGTTTTTT. Residues: CACSLEPAGELFF.

This clonotype ranks as medium-sized. This chain joins TRBV29-1 and TRBJ2-1; D not resolved. With 4 bases removed from V and 9 bases from J, the gap between germline ends came to 10 bases. CDR1 is SQVTM and CDR2 is ANQGSEA in the germline V gene. CDR3 size: 11 residues. CDR3 region: CSVALDVEQFF. For the CDR3, the DNA is TGCAGCGTTGCGCTAGATGTTGAGCAGTTCTTC.

This clonotype was observed a few times. A much bigger clone sits one base away, suggesting this may be a read error. This rearrangement joins TRBV4-1 to TRBJ2-1; 12 bases are a match to TRBD2. The CDR3 has 15 amino acids. The germline V gene encodes CDR1 MGHRA and CDR2 YSYEKL. CDR3 in amino acids: CASSQGTSGTNEQLF. The CDR3 DNA is TGCGCCAGCAGCCAAGGGACTAGCGGGACCAATGAGCAGTTATTC.

This clonotype was seen at least ten times. J is TRBJ2-5 and V is TRBV28; TRBD2 matches 9 bases. Germline V gives CDR1 MDHEN, CDR2 SYDVKM. CDR3 length: 16 residues. Germline trimming cut 8 bases from V and 5 bases from J; bases unmatched to any gene: 15. In DNA, the CDR3 is TGTGCCAGCCGGAGGACTAGCGCAACTTCAGGGGAGACCCAGTACTTC. Encoded protein: CASRRTSATSGETQYF.

V gene TRBV14 combines with J gene TRBJ2-1; D uncertain. Trimming took off 2 bases at V and 13 bases at J, with 18 bases between the two ends. Germline assignment: CDR1 SGHDN and CDR2 FVKESK. The CDR3 loop spans 14 amino acids. The CDR3 nucleotides are TGTGCCAGCAGCCAACAAAGCATAGTCGTGAGACAGTTCTTC. The encoded protein is CASSQQSIVVRQFF.

Notes on this clonotype: Mismatch with germline at one junction end may stem from a read error. The chain employs TRBV4-1 and TRBJ2-7, with no clear D. Germline values: CDR1 MGHRA, CDR2 YSYEKL. CDR3 length equals 13 residues. In DNA form, the CDR3 reads TGCGCCGGCAGCCAAGTTCCAGGCGACGAGCAGTACTTC. This encodes CAGSQVPGDEQYF.

Comment on this clonotype: One junction end does not reproduce the germline sequence, and a read error may be involved. The chain employs TRBV11-2 and TRBJ2-3, with 11 nucleotides matching TRBD2. The CDR3 is made up of 15 amino acids. From germline, CDR1 is SGHAT and CDR2 FQNNGV. This CDR3 reads CASSIGLAGPDTQYF. In DNA, the CDR3 is TGTGCCAGCAGCATTGGACTAGCGGGCCCAGACACGCAGTATTTT.

Comment on this clonotype: One junction end does not reproduce the germline sequence, and a read error may be involved. This CDR3 reads CASSLDPRFPNSLLRF. DNA for the CDR3: TGTGCTAGCAGCTTAGATCCTCGGTTTCCTAATTCACTCCTCCGCTTT. This sequence joins TRBV11-2 and TRBJ1-6; no clear D. CDR1 and CDR2 (germline): SGHAT, FQNNGV. This CDR3 is built from 16 residues.

Regarding this clonotype: This may stem from a read error, because a much larger clone lies one nucleotide away. The rearrangement joins TRBV20-1 to TRBJ1-2, with TRBD1 matching over 7 bases. Germline-derived CDR1 and CDR2 are DFQATT and SNEGSKA (reference sequence). The CDR3 is 13 amino acids. The CDR3 nucleotides read TGCAGTCCTAGGGGGCCGAGTAACTATGGCTACACCTTC. This gives the protein CSPRGPSNYGYTF.